This passage covers 26 T cell receptor beta chains from one sample sequenced in a study of graft-versus-host responses after intestinal transplantation (TCRdb year 2021). Libraries were constructed by the immunoSEQ multiplex PCR assay. Sourced from immuneACCESS, this table was stored by TCRdb with only in-frame sequences that have V and J called. A share of the clones is absent; for the studies checked, an unresolved V gene accounts for under half, and the remainder has no known explanation. This sample has about 38,000 clones in its table, and roughly four fifths of those were observed once. The ten most abundant clones make up about 3.7% of the sample. The source was PBMCs, collected around 1,000 days after transplant. Receptors were obtained from a human patient who received an intestinal transplant, so some T cells may come from the graft donor.

The chain uses TRBV6-1 and TRBJ2-7; weak D call: TRBD2 (6 bases). The CDR3 is 11 residues long. From germline, CDR1 is MNHNS and CDR2 SASEGT. Between the trimmed V and J ends, which lost 8 bases and 8 bases, there was a span of 13 bases. In nucleotides, the CDR3 is TGTGCCAGCGGGGGTGGGGGGAAGCAGTACTTC. Residues: CASGGGGKQYF.

The chain employs TRBV28 and TRBJ1-1; maybe TRBD1 (6 bases). The CDR3 runs 13 residues. Germline assignment: CDR1 MDHEN and CDR2 SYDVKM. V was shortened by 2 bases and J by 5 bases, with 9 bases between the two germline ends. The CDR3 is CASSLGQGTEAFF. The CDR3 nucleotides read TGTGCCAGCAGTTTAGGGCAGGGGACTGAAGCTTTCTTT.

As regards this clone: One junction end does not reproduce the germline sequence, and a read error may be involved. V is TRBV5-1 and J is TRBJ2-7; TRBD2 might be the D (5 bases). Germline V gene lookup returns CDR1 SGHRS and CDR2 YFSETQ. The CDR3 extends over 14 amino acids. CDR3 residues: CASRLGERAHGQYF. The CDR3 DNA follows: TGCGCCAGCAGGTTGGGAGAGAGGGCCCACGGGCAGTACTTC.

This clone has only one observation. The rearrangement uses TRBV28 and TRBJ2-5; either TRBD1 or TRBD2 may supply D (6 bases each). From germline, CDR1 is MDHEN and CDR2 SYDVKM. Trimming cost V 2 bases and J 7 bases, with 14 bases left between them. CDR3 size: 14 residues. The chain's CDR3 is CASSLGGGSMTQYF. The DNA of the CDR3 is TGTGCCAGCAGTTTAGGAGGGGGGTCCATGACCCAGTACTTC.

For this clone: One junction end does not reproduce the germline sequence, and a read error may be involved. J is TRBJ1-2 and V is TRBV4-2; D is unclear. There are 14 residues in the CDR3. Germline V gene lookup returns CDR1 LGHNA and CDR2 YNFKEQ. CDR3 in DNA: TGTGCCAGCAGCCAAGATAAGGCAGCTTATGGCCACACCTTC. The encoded protein is CASSQDKAAYGHTF.

This chain connects TRBV6-1 to TRBJ1-2, with 10 positions matching TRBD1. Germline assignment: CDR1 MNHNS and CDR2 SASEGT. The J segment lost 3 bases and the V segment lost 4 bases, leaving 5 bases of the junction unmatched. This CDR3 is built from 15 residues. The CDR3 DNA reads TGTGCCAGCAGTGGGCGGGACAGGGGCGACTATGGCTACACCTTC. This translates into CASSGRDRGDYGYTF.

The CDR3 sequence: CASRNGGGSPLHF. CDR3 coding DNA: TGTGCCAGTAGAAATGGTGGGGGATCACCCCTCCACTTT. The chain employs TRBV19 and TRBJ1-6; TRBD1 might be the D (5 bases). Germline CDR1 LNHDA, CDR2 SQIVND (reference sequence). The CDR3 is 13 amino acids. V shed 6 bases and J shed 10 bases, with 13 bases lying between them.

The V call is TRBV6-5, the J call TRBJ2-7, with D perhaps matching TRBD1 or TRBD2 (6 bases each). Germline loops: CDR1 MNHEY, CDR2 SVGAGI. V lost 5 bases to trimming and J lost 3 bases, with 14 bases between them. The CDR3 is made up of 14 amino acids. The CDR3 sequence: CASSGRGTLYEQYF. CDR3 bases: TGTGCCAGCAGTGGTCGCGGGACACTCTACGAGCAGTACTTC.

This clone turned up a few times. This chain uses TRBV19 with TRBJ2-1, with TRBD2 as a possible D gene (6 bases). V gave up 3 bases and J gave up 6 bases, with 18 bases separating them. This CDR3 spans 16 amino acids. The germline gives CDR1 LNHDA, CDR2 SQIVND (reference sequence). As DNA, the CDR3 is TGTGCCAGTAGTATGACCCGACTAGTCAAACTCAATGAGCAGTTCTTC. Protein: CASSMTRLVKLNEQFF. The full variable domain, its missing parts supplied by reference TRBV19 and TRBJ2-1, is DGGITQSPKYLFRKEGQNVTLSCEQNLNHDAMYWYRQDPGQGLRLIYYSQIVNDFQKGDIAEGYSVSREKKESFPLTVTSAQKNPTAFYLCASSMTRLVKLNEQFFGPGTRLTVL.

In its sample, this clone was seen once. V and J are TRBV19 and TRBJ1-1; 7 positions agree with TRBD1. Germline CDR1 and CDR2: LNHDA and SQIVND (reference sequence). This CDR3 has 15 residues. Trimming took 5 bases from V and 4 from J; bases not matched to a gene: 10. This chain's CDR3 is CASSSRDRGITEAFF. As DNA, the CDR3 is TGTGCCAGTAGTTCCCGGGACAGAGGCATCACTGAAGCTTTCTTT.

The rearrangement links TRBV25-1 to TRBJ2-2; D not resolved. The CDR3 covers 12 residues. The V end lost 6 bases, the J end lost 2 bases, and 4 bases lay between the germline ends. From germline, CDR1 is MGHDK and CDR2 SYGVNS. The CDR3 DNA is TGTGCCAGCAGCCATAACACCGGGGAGCTGTTTTTT. Protein: CASSHNTGELFF.

This clone appeared once. The V and J genes are TRBV28 and TRBJ2-7, with D possibly TRBD1 on 6 matching bases. V dropped 4 bases and J dropped 4 bases, with 23 bases sitting between them. The CDR3 totals 17 residues. Per the germline V gene, CDR1 is MDHEN and CDR2 is SYDVKM. This CDR3 is CASSSKRGYTPKYEQYF. CDR3 nucleotide sequence: TGTGCCAGCAGTTCGAAGAGGGGGTACACCCCAAAGTACGAGCAGTACTTC.

Concerning this clone: Different DNA sequences within this sample yield the same CDR3. The chain couples TRBV5-1 to TRBJ1-4; 7 bases match TRBD1. The CDR3 is made up of 16 amino acids. Germline V CDR1 and CDR2: SGHRS, YFSETQ. Trimming removed 0 bases from V and 2 bases from J; junction bases left unmatched: 4. The CDR3 reads CASSLGEGATNEKLFF. The DNA for the CDR3 is TGCGCCAGCAGCTTGGGAGAGGGGGCGACTAATGAAAAACTGTTTTTT. Looking up the rest from reference TRBV5-1 and TRBJ1-4 gives the full variable domain: KAGVTQTPRYLIKTRGQQVTLSCSPISGHRSVSWYQQTPGQGLQFLFEYFSETQRNKGNFPGRFSGRQFSNSRSEMNVSTLELGDSALYLCASSLGEGATNEKLFFGSGTQLSVL.

This clone was counted between two and nine times. The genes are TRBV5-5 and TRBJ2-3, with D possibly being TRBD1 or TRBD2 (6 bases each). V lost 6 bases and J lost 1, with 18 bases in between. Germline V gives CDR1 SGHKS, CDR2 YYEKEE (reference sequence). This CDR3 has 16 residues. CDR3 region: CASNGGSPTGTDTQYF. The DNA of the CDR3 is TGTGCCAGCAACGGGGGCTCCCCAACCGGCACAGATACGCAGTATTTT.

This clone was recorded a few times. The chain recombines TRBV6-1 with TRBJ2-1; 9 bases fit TRBD2. Germline V gene data show CDR1 as MNHNS and CDR2 as SASEGT. The CDR3 loop spans 15 amino acids. V trimming: 1 base; J trimming: 10 bases; junction bases outside the gene matches: 8. CDR3 in amino acids: CASSEGAGGPQEQFF. DNA for the CDR3: TGTGCCAGCAGTGAAGGGGCGGGGGGGCCACAGGAGCAGTTCTTC.

V gene TRBV19 combines with J gene TRBJ2-1; perhaps D is TRBD1 or TRBD2 (5 bases each). Per the germline V gene, CDR1 is LNHDA and CDR2 is SQIVND (reference sequence). V shed 6 bases and J shed 8 bases, with 14 bases lying between them. The CDR3 is 13 amino acids. The chain's CDR3 is CASSSRGFDEQFF. DNA for the CDR3: TGTGCCAGTAGCTCCCGGGGCTTCGATGAGCAGTTCTTC.

A single count supports this clone. This sequence joins TRBV5-8 and TRBJ2-7, with D possibly TRBD1 on 6 matching bases. V dropped 4 bases and J dropped 5 bases, with 19 bases sitting between them. The CDR3 has 15 amino acids. CDR1 is SGHTS, CDR2 YDEGEE, per germline. The CDR3 loop is CASSHNLRGLDEQYF. The CDR3 nucleotides read TGTGCCAGCAGCCACAATCTCAGGGGCCTCGACGAGCAGTACTTC.

The chain links TRBV27 to TRBJ1-3, with D possibly TRBD1 on 5 matching bases. Trimming stripped 11 bases from V and 0 bases from J, with 11 bases between. This CDR3 spans 13 amino acids. CDR1 and CDR2 (germline): MNHEY, SMNVEV (reference sequence). This CDR3 reads CASGRFSGNTIYF. The CDR3 DNA follows: TGTGCCTCGGGACGGTTCTCTGGAAACACCATATATTTT.

CDR3 nucleotide sequence: TGTGCCAGTAGTCATATAGCAGGGGCTAACTATGGCTACACCTTC. Its protein is CASSHIAGANYGYTF. This chain links TRBV19 with TRBJ1-2; a weak D match, TRBD1 (6 bases). Trimming pared 5 bases from V and 0 bases from J, leaving 13 bases between. This CDR3 comprises 15 residues. Germline CDR1 LNHDA, CDR2 SQIVND (reference sequence).

This sequence joins TRBV5-4 and TRBJ2-7, with 11 bases matching TRBD2. Trimming removed 4 bases from V and 7 bases from J; junction bases left unmatched: 10. The CDR3 runs to 15 residues. From germline, CDR1 is SGHNT and CDR2 YYREEE (reference sequence). As DNA, the CDR3 is TGTGCCAGCAGCCAAGAACTAGCGGGAGTGGGAGAGCAGTACTTC. This encodes CASSQELAGVGEQYF.

This sequence joins TRBV9 and TRBJ2-1; D uncertain. V was trimmed by 0 bases and J by 5 bases, leaving 6 bases between them. This CDR3 has 13 amino acids. The V gene's germline CDR1 is SGDLS and CDR2 YYNGEE. DNA of the CDR3: TGTGCCAGCAGCGTAGCGTTTCACAATGAGCAGTTCTTC. Its protein product is CASSVAFHNEQFF.

V gene TRBV6-1 combines with J gene TRBJ1-1; D remains unclear. The length of the CDR3 is 14 residues. V was trimmed by 3 bases and J by 0 bases, leaving 8 bases between them. Germline values: CDR1 MNHNS, CDR2 SASEGT. CDR3 in amino acids: CASSDGWMNTEAFF. CDR3 coding DNA: TGTGCCAGCAGTGACGGATGGATGAACACTGAAGCTTTCTTT.

The V gene is TRBV7-9, the J gene TRBJ1-4; possibly TRBD1 for D (5 bases). The germline CDR1 and CDR2 sequences are SEHNR and FQNEAQ (reference sequence). Deletions cut 5 bases from V and 0 bases from J, with 10 bases between. This CDR3 is built from 15 residues. DNA for the CDR3: TGTGCCAGCAGCCGCAGGGACGCAACTAATGAAAAACTGTTTTTT. Its translation is CASSRRDATNEKLFF.

As to this clone: This CDR3 is also generated by other DNA sequences in the sample. This rearrangement joins TRBV7-3 to TRBJ1-1; possibly TRBD1 for D (5 bases). Trimming left V 0 bases short and J 4 bases short, with 6 bases between. CDR3 length: 13 residues. Germline CDR1 reads SGHTA; CDR2 reads FQGTGA. DNA for the CDR3: TGTGCCAGCAGCTTAACGGGGGGCACTGAAGCTTTCTTT. As protein: CASSLTGGTEAFF.

The chain is built from TRBV28 and TRBJ1-6; 11 nucleotides match TRBD1. The ends lost 6 bases at V and 0 bases at J; junction bases unmatched: 19. Germline values: CDR1 MDHEN, CDR2 SYDVKM. The CDR3 covers 22 residues. CDR3 sequence (DNA): TGTGCCAGCAGCCCCACCATAAGCCGGGACAGGGGGGAGAGCTCCTATAATTCACCCCTCCACTTT. Translated, it gives CASSPTISRDRGESSYNSPLHF.

This chain joins TRBV7-3 and TRBJ2-3, with 9 bases identical to TRBD2. The CDR3 has 14 amino acids. Trimming took 6 bases from V and 0 from J; bases not matched to a gene: 1. Looked up from germline, CDR1 is SGHTA and CDR2 is FQGTGA. The CDR3 loop is CASSTSGSTDTQYF. The CDR3 DNA sequence: TGTGCCAGCAGTACTAGCGGGAGCACAGATACGCAGTATTTT.